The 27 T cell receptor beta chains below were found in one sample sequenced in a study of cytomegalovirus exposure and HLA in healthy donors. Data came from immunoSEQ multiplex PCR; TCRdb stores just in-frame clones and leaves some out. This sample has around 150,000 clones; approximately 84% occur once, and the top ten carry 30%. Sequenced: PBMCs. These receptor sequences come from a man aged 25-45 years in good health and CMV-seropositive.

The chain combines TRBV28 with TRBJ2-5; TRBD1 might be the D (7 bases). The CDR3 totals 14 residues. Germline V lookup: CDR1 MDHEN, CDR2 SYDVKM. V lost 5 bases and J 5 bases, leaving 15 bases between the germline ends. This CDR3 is CASSTPGGRETQYF. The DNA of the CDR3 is TGTGCCAGCAGTACACCAGGGGGGAGGGAGACCCAGTACTTC.

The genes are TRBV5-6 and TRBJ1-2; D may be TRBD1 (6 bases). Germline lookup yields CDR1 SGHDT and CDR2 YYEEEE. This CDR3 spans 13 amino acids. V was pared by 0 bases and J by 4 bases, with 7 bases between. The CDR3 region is CASSLEGGYGYTF. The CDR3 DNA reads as TGTGCCAGCAGCTTGGAAGGGGGCTATGGCTACACCTTC.

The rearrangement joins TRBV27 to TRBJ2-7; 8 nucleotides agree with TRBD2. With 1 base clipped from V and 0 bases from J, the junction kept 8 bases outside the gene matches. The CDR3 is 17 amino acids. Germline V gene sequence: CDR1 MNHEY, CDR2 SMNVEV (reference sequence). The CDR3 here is CASSLFPPGLASYEQYF. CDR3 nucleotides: TGTGCCAGCAGTTTATTCCCCCCCGGACTAGCCTCCTACGAGCAGTACTTC.

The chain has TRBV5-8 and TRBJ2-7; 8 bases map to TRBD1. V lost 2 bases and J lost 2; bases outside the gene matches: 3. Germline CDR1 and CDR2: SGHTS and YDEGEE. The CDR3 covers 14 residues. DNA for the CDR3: TGTGCCAGCAGCTTCCGGGACAGGCCCTACGAGCAGTACTTC. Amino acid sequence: CASSFRDRPYEQYF.

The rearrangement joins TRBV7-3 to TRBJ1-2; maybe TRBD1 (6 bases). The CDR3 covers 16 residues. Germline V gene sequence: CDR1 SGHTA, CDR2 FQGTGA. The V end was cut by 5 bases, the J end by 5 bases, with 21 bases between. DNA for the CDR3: TGTGCCAGCAGCAGGCTGCGGGGAGGGGGTGTGTATGGCTACACCTTC. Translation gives CASSRLRGGGVYGYTF.

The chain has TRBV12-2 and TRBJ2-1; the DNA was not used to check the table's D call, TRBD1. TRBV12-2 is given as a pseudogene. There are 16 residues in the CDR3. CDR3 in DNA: TGTGCAAGTCGCTTCCCCCGGGACAGGAGTTACAATGAGCAGTTCTTC. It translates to CASRFPRDRSYNEQFF.

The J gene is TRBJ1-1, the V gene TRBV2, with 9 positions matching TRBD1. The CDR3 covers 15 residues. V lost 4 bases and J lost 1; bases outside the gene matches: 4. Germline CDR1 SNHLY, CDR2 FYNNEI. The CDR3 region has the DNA TGTGCCAGCAGTGTACAGGGGGCTAGGAACACTGAAGCTTTCTTT. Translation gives CASSVQGARNTEAFF. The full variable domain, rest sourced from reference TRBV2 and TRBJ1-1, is EPEVTQTPSHQVTQMGQEVILRCVPISNHLYFYWYRQILGQKVEFLVSFYNNEISEKSEIFDDQFSVERPDGSNFTLKIRSTKLEDSAMYFCASSVQGARNTEAFFGQGTRLTVV.

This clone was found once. The CDR3 sequence: CASSLTRETQYF. For the CDR3, the DNA is TGTGCCAGCAGCTTGACTAGAGAGACCCAGTACTTC. The chain uses TRBV11-2 and TRBJ2-5, with TRBD2 as a possible D gene (6 bases). V lost 3 bases and J 4 bases, leaving 6 bases between the germline ends. CDR1 is SGHAT, CDR2 FQNNGV, per germline. CDR3 length: 12 residues.

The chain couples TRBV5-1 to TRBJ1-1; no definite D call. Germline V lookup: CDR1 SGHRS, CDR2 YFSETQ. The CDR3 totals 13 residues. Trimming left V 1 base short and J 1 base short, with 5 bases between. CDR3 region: CASSLRQNTEAFF. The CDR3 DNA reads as TGCGCCAGCAGCTTGAGACAGAACACTGAAGCTTTCTTT.

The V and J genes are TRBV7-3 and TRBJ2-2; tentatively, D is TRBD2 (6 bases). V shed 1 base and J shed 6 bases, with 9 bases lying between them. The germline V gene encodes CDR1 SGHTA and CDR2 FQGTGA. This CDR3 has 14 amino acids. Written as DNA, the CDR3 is TGTGCCAGCAGCTTAAGTGGCGGGGCCGGGGAGCTGTTTTTT. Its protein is CASSLSGGAGELFF.

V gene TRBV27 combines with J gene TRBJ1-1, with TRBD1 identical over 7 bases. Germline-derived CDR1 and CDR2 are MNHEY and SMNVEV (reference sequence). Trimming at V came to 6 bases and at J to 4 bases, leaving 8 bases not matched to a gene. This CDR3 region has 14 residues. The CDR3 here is CASRQGRESTEAFF. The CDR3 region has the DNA TGTGCCAGCAGACAGGGGCGCGAATCCACTGAAGCTTTCTTT.

The CDR3 loop is CASTEDRHTQETQYF. DNA of the CDR3: TGTGCCAGCACGGAGGACAGGCATACTCAAGAGACCCAGTACTTC. V and J are TRBV27 and TRBJ2-5; TRBD1 agrees at 7 bases. CDR1 MNHEY and CDR2 SMNVEV come from the germline V gene (reference sequence). Trimming cost V 7 bases and J 2 bases; bases outside gene matches: 10. This CDR3 contains 15 residues.

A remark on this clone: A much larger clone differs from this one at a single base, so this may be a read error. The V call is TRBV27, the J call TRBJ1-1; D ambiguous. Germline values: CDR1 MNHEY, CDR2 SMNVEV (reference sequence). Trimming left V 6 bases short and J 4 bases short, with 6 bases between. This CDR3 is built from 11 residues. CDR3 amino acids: CASREGTEAFF. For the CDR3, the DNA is TGTGCCAGCAGGGAGGGCACTGAAGCTTTCTTT.

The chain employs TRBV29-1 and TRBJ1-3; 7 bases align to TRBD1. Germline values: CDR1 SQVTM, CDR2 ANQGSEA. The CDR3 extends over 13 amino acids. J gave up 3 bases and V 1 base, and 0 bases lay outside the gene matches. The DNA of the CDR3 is TGCAGCGTTGAAGGGACAGGTGGAAACACCATATATTTT. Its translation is CSVEGTGGNTIYF.

CDR3 nucleotide sequence: TGTGCCAGCCGGAGGGCCCACGAGCAGTACTTC. This codes for CASRRAHEQYF. The chain carries TRBV19 and TRBJ2-7, with a tentative D call TRBD2 (6 bases). Germline CDR1 reads LNHDA; CDR2 reads SQIVND (reference sequence). The ends were cut back, 9 bases at V and 5 bases at J, with 11 bases in the middle. CDR3 length: 11 amino acids.

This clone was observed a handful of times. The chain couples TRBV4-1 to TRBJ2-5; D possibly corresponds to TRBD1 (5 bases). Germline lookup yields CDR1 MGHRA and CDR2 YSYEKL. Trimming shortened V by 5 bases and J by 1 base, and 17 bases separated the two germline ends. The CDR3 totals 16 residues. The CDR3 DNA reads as TGCGCCAGCAGCTCTGGGGCGATGGGGTTCCAAGAGACCCAGTACTTC. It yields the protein CASSSGAMGFQETQYF.

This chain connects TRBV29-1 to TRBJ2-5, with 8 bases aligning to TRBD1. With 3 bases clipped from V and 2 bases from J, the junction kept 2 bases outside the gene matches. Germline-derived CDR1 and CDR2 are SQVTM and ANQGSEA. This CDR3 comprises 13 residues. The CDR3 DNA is TGCAGCGTTGATAGGACAGGGCAAGAGACCCAGTACTTC. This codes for CSVDRTGQETQYF.

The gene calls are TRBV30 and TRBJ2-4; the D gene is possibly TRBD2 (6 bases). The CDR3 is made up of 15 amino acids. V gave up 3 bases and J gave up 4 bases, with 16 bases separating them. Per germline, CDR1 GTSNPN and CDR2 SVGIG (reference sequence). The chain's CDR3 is CAWRNRGLLKNIQYF. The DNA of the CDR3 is TGTGCCTGGAGAAACCGGGGACTCCTGAAAAACATTCAGTACTTC.

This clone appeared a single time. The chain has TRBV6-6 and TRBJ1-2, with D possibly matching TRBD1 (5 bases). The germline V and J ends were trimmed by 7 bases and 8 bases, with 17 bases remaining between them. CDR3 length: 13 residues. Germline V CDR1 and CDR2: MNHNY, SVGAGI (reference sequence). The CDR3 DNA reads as TGTGCCAGCAACCGTGCGGGGGGAGAGGGCTACACCTTC. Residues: CASNRAGGEGYTF.

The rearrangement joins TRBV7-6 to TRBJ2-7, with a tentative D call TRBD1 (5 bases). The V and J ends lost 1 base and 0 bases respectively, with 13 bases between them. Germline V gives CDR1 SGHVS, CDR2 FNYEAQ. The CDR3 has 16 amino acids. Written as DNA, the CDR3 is TGTGCCAGCAGCTTAGGGGGCCAGCTAAGCTCCTACGAGCAGTACTTC. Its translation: CASSLGGQLSSYEQYF.

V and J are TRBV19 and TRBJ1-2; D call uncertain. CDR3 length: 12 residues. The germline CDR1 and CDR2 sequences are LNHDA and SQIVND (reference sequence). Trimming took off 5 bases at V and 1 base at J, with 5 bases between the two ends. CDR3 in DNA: TGTGCCAGTAGTCTTCGTAACTATGGCTACACCTTC. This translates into CASSLRNYGYTF.

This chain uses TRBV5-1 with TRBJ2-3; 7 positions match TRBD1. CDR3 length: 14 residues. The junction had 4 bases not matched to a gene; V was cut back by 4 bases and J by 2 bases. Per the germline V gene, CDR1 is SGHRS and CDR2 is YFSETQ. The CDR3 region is CASSRDRATDTQYF. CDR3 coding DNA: TGCGCCAGCAGCCGGGACAGAGCCACAGATACGCAGTATTTT.

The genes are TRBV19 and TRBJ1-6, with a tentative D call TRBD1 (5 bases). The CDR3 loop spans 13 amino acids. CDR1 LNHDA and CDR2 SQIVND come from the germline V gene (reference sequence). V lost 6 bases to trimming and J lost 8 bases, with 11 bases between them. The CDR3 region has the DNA TGTGCCAGTAGCCAAGCGGGGGATTCACCCCTCCACTTT. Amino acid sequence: CASSQAGDSPLHF.

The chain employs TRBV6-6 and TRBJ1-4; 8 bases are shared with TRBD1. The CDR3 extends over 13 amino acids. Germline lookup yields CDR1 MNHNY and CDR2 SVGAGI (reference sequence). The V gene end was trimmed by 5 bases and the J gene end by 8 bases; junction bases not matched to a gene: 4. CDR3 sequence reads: CASSRTGKEKLFF. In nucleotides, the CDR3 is TGTGCCAGCAGTCGGACAGGGAAGGAAAAACTGTTTTTT.

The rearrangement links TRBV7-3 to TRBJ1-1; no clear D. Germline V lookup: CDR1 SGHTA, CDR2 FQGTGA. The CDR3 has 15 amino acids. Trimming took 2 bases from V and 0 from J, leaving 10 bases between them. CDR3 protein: CASSLGGLMNTEAFF. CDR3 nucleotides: TGTGCCAGCAGCTTAGGAGGGTTAATGAACACTGAAGCTTTCTTT. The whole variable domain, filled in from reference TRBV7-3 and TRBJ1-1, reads GAGVSQTPSNKVTEKGKYVELRCDPISGHTALYWYRQSLGQGPEFLIYFQGTGAADDSGLPNDRFFAVRPEGSVSTLKIQRTERGDSAVYLCASSLGGLMNTEAFFGQGTRLTVV.

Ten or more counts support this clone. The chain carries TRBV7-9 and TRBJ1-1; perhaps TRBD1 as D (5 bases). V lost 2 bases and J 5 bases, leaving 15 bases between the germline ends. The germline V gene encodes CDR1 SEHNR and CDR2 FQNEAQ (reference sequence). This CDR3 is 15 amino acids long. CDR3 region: CASSLSPSGGTEAFF. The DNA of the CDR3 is TGTGCCAGCAGCTTAAGCCCCTCGGGGGGGACTGAAGCTTTCTTT.

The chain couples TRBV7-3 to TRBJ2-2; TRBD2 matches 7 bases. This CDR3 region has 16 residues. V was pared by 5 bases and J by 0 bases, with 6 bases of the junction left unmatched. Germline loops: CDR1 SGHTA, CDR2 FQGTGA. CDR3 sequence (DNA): TGTGCCAGCAGCAATCCGGGGGGAACGAACACCGGGGAGCTGTTTTTT. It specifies CASSNPGGTNTGELFF.